This T cell receptor beta chain was identified in a study of blood T cell repertoires in COVID-19. TCRdb's copy holds only in-frame clones and misses some; the assay was immunoSEQ multiplex PCR. The sample records about 250,000 clones, around 86% being singletons. Germline lookup yields CDR1 LGHDT and CDR2 YNNKEL (reference sequence). V lost 3 bases to trimming and J lost 4 bases; unmatched junction nucleotides: 3. The CDR3 loop spans 15 amino acids. The source material was PBMCs or T cells enriched from blood (not recorded which). The chain carries TRBV3-1 (or the pseudogene TRBV3-2) and TRBJ2-1; 10 bases map to TRBD2. The receptor was isolated from a man younger than 35 who had recovered from COVID-19. CDR3 residues: CASSQGTSAYNEQFF. As DNA, the CDR3 is TGTGCCAGCAGCCAGGGGACTAGCGCTTACAATGAGCAGTTCTTC.